This T cell receptor beta chain was documented in a study of T-cell reconstitution after alpha-beta-depleted transplantation in children. Germline values: CDR1 SGHRS, CDR2 YFSETQ. Unmatched junction bases numbered 5, after V lost 4 bases and J lost 6 bases. This CDR3 has 15 amino acids. Preparation of the TCRbeta library was carried out with unique molecular identifiers. TCRdb passed the PCR reads through MiXCR, listing each CDR3 protein once. This sample has 150,000 to 200,000 distinct CDR3 sequences, with more than 12% found just once. This clonotype has ten or more counts. Sample: PBMCs from the stem cell graft donor, taken from the stem cell graft. The receptor was derived from a human donor who donated a stem cell graft to a child with acute lymphoblastic leukemia. This rearrangement joins TRBV5-1 to TRBJ2-1; 12 bases line up with TRBD2. CDR3 DNA: TGCGCCAGCAGCCAGAGACTAGCGGGGGCCAATGAGCAGTTCTTC. This sequence encodes CASSQRLAGANEQFF.